The sequence of this T cell receptor (beta chain) was determined in a study of CD8 T cells in Susac syndrome. This CDR3 spans 14 amino acids. Germline lookup yields CDR1 SGHNT and CDR2 YYREEE (reference sequence). With V trimmed by 7 bases and J by 4 bases, 6 bases remained unmatched. Reverse transcription of about 0.45 to 1 ug RNA used random hexamers. Multiplex immunoSEQ PCR targeted 54 Vbeta and 13 Jbeta TCR beta segments. TCRdb re-analysed the immunoSEQ multiplex PCR reads in MiXCR, keeping a single row per CDR3 protein. The repertoire holds around 120,000 distinct CDR3 sequences, 90% to 95% seen once, with around 0.12% in the top ten.

The clonotype comes from a human donor with multiple sclerosis. Sequenced sample: CD4+ T cells from PBMCs. V usage is TRBV5-4 and J usage is TRBJ2-5; 11 bases are a match to TRBD2. The CDR3 nucleotides are TGTGCCAGCTTGGCTAGCGGGAGGATAGAGACCCAGTACTTC. It specifies CASLASGRIETQYF.